This passage covers 26 T cell receptor beta chains from one sample sequenced in a study of identical twins. TCRdb reprocessed the 5' RACE reads via MiXCR and lists one record per CDR3 protein. Of around 490,000 distinct CDR3 sequences in the sample, roughly an eighth were seen once. Separately, the same data were catalogued under a study of yellow fever vaccine responses in identical twins.

Sequencing input: CD4+ T cells sorted from blood. All receptors come from a woman in her late teens or twenties in good health.

The genes are TRBV6-2 or TRBV6-3 and TRBJ2-1, with 10 bases fitting TRBD2. The germline gives CDR1 MNHEY, CDR2 SVGEGT. Trimming took 7 bases from V and 8 from J; bases not matched to a gene: 11. The CDR3 spans 15 residues. Here the CDR3 DNA reads TGTGCCAGCACCCACGGGCTAGCGGGGGCACATGAGCAGTTCTTC. It codes for CASTHGLAGAHEQFF.

This clonotype has more than one count but fewer than ten. This chain links TRBV29-1 with TRBJ2-7; 8 nucleotides match TRBD1. Germline CDR1 SQVTM, CDR2 ANQGSEA. The CDR3 loop spans 12 amino acids. The ends lost 6 bases at V and 8 bases at J; junction bases unmatched: 9. As DNA, the CDR3 is TGCAGCGTCCCTGTCCAGGGGGCGAAGCAGTACTTC. Translating gives CSVPVQGAKQYF.

This clonotype was picked up a small number of times. The chain employs TRBV9 and TRBJ2-2; D is ambiguous. Deletions cut 2 bases from V and 4 bases from J, with 9 bases between. Germline V gene data show CDR1 as SGDLS and CDR2 as YYNGEE. This CDR3 comprises 14 residues. CDR3 region: CASSVLEITGELFF. The CDR3 DNA reads TGTGCCAGCAGCGTTCTAGAGATCACCGGGGAGCTGTTTTTT.

The genes are TRBV10-3 and TRBJ2-7; 9 bases match TRBD1. V shed 5 bases and J 2 bases; nucleotides not matched to a gene: 4. Germline assignment: CDR1 ENHRY and CDR2 SYGVKD. The CDR3 contains 14 residues. CDR3 DNA: TGTGCCATCAGTCCTGGACAGGGGACCTACGAGCAGTACTTC. This translates into CAISPGQGTYEQYF.

This clonotype was seen only a few times. The CDR3 region has the DNA TGTGCCAGCAGTTACTCGAGCAGCGGATGGGGAAGCAATGAGCAGTTCTTC. This codes for CASSYSSSGWGSNEQFF. The gene calls are TRBV6-5 and TRBJ2-1; D might be TRBD2 (5 bases). V lost 0 bases, J lost 6 bases, and 18 bases lay in between. This CDR3 has 17 amino acids. The germline V gene has CDR1 MNHEY and CDR2 SVGAGI.

In this sample, this clonotype turned up a few times. The chain links TRBV2 to TRBJ2-3, with a tentative D call TRBD2 (6 bases). CDR1 is SNHLY, CDR2 FYNNEI, per germline. The V end lost 6 bases, the J end lost 0 bases, and 13 bases lay between the germline ends. The CDR3 totals 15 residues. CDR3 in amino acids: CASRLERVSTDTQYF. The CDR3 coding sequence is TGTGCCAGCAGACTCGAGCGGGTTAGCACAGATACGCAGTATTTT.

The chain is built from TRBV18 and TRBJ2-1; D tentatively reads TRBD1 or TRBD2 (5 bases each). CDR1 and CDR2 (germline): KGHSH, LQKENI. With 5 bases removed from V and 9 bases from J, the gap between germline ends came to 14 bases. This CDR3 has 13 residues. The CDR3 reads CASSADFGGEQFF. The CDR3 DNA is TGTGCCAGCTCAGCGGACTTTGGGGGTGAGCAGTTCTTC.

This clonotype was picked up a small number of times. This chain uses TRBV20-1 with TRBJ2-7, with unresolved D. Trimming cost V 6 bases and J 2 bases, with 20 bases left between them. The CDR3 is 15 amino acids. CDR1 DFQATT and CDR2 SNEGSKA come from the germline V gene (reference sequence). This CDR3 is CSAPPGVPIPYEQYF. CDR3 sequence (DNA): TGCAGTGCCCCTCCAGGAGTCCCGATACCCTACGAGCAGTACTTC.

This clonotype has ten or more counts. CDR3 DNA: TGTGCCAGCAGCTCCTTGGGCGCGGGCAGCACAGATACGCAGTATTTT. Translating it yields CASSSLGAGSTDTQYF. V usage is TRBV7-2 and J usage is TRBJ2-3, with D possibly TRBD2 on 5 matching bases. Trimming left V 4 bases short and J 0 bases short, with 14 bases between. Per the germline V gene, CDR1 is SGHTA and CDR2 is FQGNSA. The length of the CDR3 is 16 residues. Together with reference TRBV7-2 and TRBJ2-3, the CDR3 gives the full variable domain: GAGVSQSPSNKVTEKGKDVELRCDPISGHTALYWYRQSLGQGLEFLIYFQGNSAPDKSGLPSDRFSAERTGGSVSTLTIQRTQQEDSAVYLCASSSLGAGSTDTQYFGPGTRLTVL.

This clonotype occurred many times. The chain carries TRBV12-3 or TRBV12-4 and TRBJ2-3; 8 positions match TRBD2. V gave up 4 bases and J gave up 4 bases; unmatched junction bases: 7. CDR3 length: 15 amino acids. This chain's CDR3 is CASSWGLGGSDTQYF. The CDR3 DNA is TGTGCCAGCAGTTGGGGACTAGGAGGTTCAGATACGCAGTATTTT.

The chain joins TRBV6-1 to TRBJ2-7; D possibly matches TRBD1 or TRBD2 (5 bases each). Germline assignment: CDR1 MNHNS and CDR2 SASEGT. Trimming left V 6 bases short and J 4 bases short, with 16 bases between. CDR3 length: 14 residues. This CDR3 reads CASSPGTRVYEQYF. The CDR3 nucleotides are TGTGCCAGCAGCCCGGGGACCCGGGTTTACGAGCAGTACTTC.

This clonotype was found a few times. J is TRBJ2-1 and V is TRBV21-1. TRBV21-1 is annotated as a pseudogene. The CDR3 has 13 residues. CDR3 residues: CASSTPSSNEQFF. The CDR3 DNA sequence: TGTGCCAGCAGCACTCCCTCATCCAATGAGCAGTTCTTC.

This clonotype was recorded many times. The chain combines TRBV6-1 with TRBJ2-3; 11 nucleotides line up with TRBD2. The trim removed 8 bases at V and 5 bases at J, leaving 12 bases unmatched. The V gene's germline CDR1 is MNHNS and CDR2 SASEGT. The length of the CDR3 is 16 residues. Here the CDR3 DNA reads TGTGCCAGCCATGGGGTAGCGGGAGGGCCTGGAGATACGCAGTATTTT. Protein sequence: CASHGVAGGPGDTQYF.

The table lists this clonotype with a few counts. V is TRBV20-1 and J is TRBJ1-5; D is perhaps TRBD1 (5 bases). V shed 7 bases and J shed 2 bases, with 12 bases lying between them. The germline V gene encodes CDR1 DFQATT and CDR2 SNEGSKA (reference sequence). This CDR3 region has 13 residues. CDR3 region: CSGVAGGNQPQHF. CDR3 coding DNA: TGCAGTGGGGTAGCGGGGGGCAATCAGCCCCAGCATTTT.

The chain uses TRBV29-1 and TRBJ2-1, with D perhaps TRBD1 or TRBD2 (6 bases each). This CDR3 comprises 14 residues. The V end was cut by 4 bases, the J end by 0 bases, with 10 bases between. Germline lookup yields CDR1 SQVTM and CDR2 ANQGSEA. CDR3: CSVVKGGSYNEQFF. In DNA form, the CDR3 reads TGCAGCGTTGTCAAGGGGGGCTCCTACAATGAGCAGTTCTTC.

CDR3 sequence reads: CASGLAGGPYEQYF. In DNA form, the CDR3 reads TGTGCCAGCGGGCTAGCGGGAGGGCCCTACGAGCAGTACTTC. The J gene is TRBJ2-7, the V gene TRBV7-2, with TRBD2 matching 12 bases. The CDR3 has 14 residues. Germline V gene sequence: CDR1 SGHTA, CDR2 FQGNSA. Losses at the gene ends were 8 bases for V and 2 bases for J; bases not matched to a gene: 4.

This sequence joins TRBV11-2 and TRBJ1-2, with a tentative D call TRBD1 (5 bases). Germline V gives CDR1 SGHAT, CDR2 FQNNGV. The CDR3 is made up of 15 amino acids. V was trimmed by 1 base and J by 3 bases, leaving 12 bases between them. The CDR3 sequence: CASSLVPQAYYGYTF. CDR3 DNA: TGTGCCAGCAGCTTAGTACCACAGGCCTACTATGGCTACACCTTC.

The genes are TRBV2 and TRBJ1-5, with 9 bases lining up with TRBD1. Germline values: CDR1 SNHLY, CDR2 FYNNEI. This CDR3 has 18 residues. Trimming cost V 6 bases and J 1 base; bases outside gene matches: 13. CDR3 in DNA: TGTGCCAGCAGCGCACCGGGACAGGGTTTGGGGAGCAATCAGCCCCAGCATTTT. Translating it yields CASSAPGQGLGSNQPQHF.

This clonotype has a count of ten or more. The rearrangement uses TRBV25-1 and TRBJ2-7, with D possibly TRBD1 on 6 matching bases. Per germline, CDR1 MGHDK and CDR2 SYGVNS. V lost 3 bases and J lost 4, with 13 bases in between. The CDR3 runs 14 residues. Here the CDR3 reads CASSDSGQGYEQYF. Here the CDR3 DNA reads TGTGCCAGCAGTGACTCCGGGCAGGGGTACGAGCAGTACTTC.

This clonotype has only a few counts. V gene TRBV6-6 combines with J gene TRBJ2-7, with 11 bases lining up with TRBD2. The CDR3 loop spans 13 amino acids. Germline V CDR1 and CDR2: MNHNY, SVGAGI (reference sequence). The V and J ends lost 6 bases and 6 bases, in that order; junction bases with no gene match: 4. The CDR3 nucleotides are TGTGCCAGCAGGACTAGCGGGAATTTCGAGCAGTACTTC. Translating it yields CASRTSGNFEQYF.

This rearrangement joins TRBV27 to TRBJ2-7, with 10 bases identical to TRBD1. This CDR3 is built from 14 residues. CDR1 and CDR2 from the germline V gene are MNHEY and SMNVEV (reference sequence). The J segment lost 2 bases and the V segment lost 6 bases, leaving 4 bases of the junction unmatched. The CDR3 is CASRRQGATYEQYF. CDR3 in DNA: TGTGCCAGCAGGCGACAGGGGGCCACCTACGAGCAGTACTTC.

This clonotype occurred many times. The junction and the germline gene differ at one end; a read error may be behind it. The chain employs TRBV28 and TRBJ2-7; 10 bases line up with TRBD1. Germline V gene data show CDR1 as MDHEN and CDR2 as SYDVKM. The CDR3 runs 14 residues. In nucleotides, the CDR3 is TGTGCCAGCAGTTTATATCCAGGGGGACAGGGGAGAAACTTC. Residues: CASSLYPGGQGRNF.

V gene TRBV12-3 or TRBV12-4 combines with J gene TRBJ2-2; D might be TRBD1 (5 bases). This CDR3 has 14 amino acids. The V end was cut by 6 bases, the J end by 1 base, with 9 bases between. As DNA, the CDR3 is TGTGCCAGCAGGCGTGGACAGAACACCGGGGAGCTGTTTTTT. It codes for CASRRGQNTGELFF.

V gene TRBV5-6 combines with J gene TRBJ2-1; TRBD2 matches at 11 bases. CDR1 and CDR2 from the germline V gene are SGHDT and YYEEEE. The V segment lost 4 bases and the J segment 15 bases; nucleotides outside the gene matches: 9. This CDR3 has 13 amino acids. The CDR3, as DNA: TGTGCCAGCAGCGACCGACTAGCGGGGAGGGGGTTCTTC. This gives the protein CASSDRLAGRGFF.

A single count supports this clonotype. The chain uses TRBV6-2 or TRBV6-3 and TRBJ2-1, with 13 bases that match TRBD2. The J segment lost 6 bases and the V segment lost 7 bases, leaving 12 bases of the junction unmatched. This CDR3 is 17 amino acids long. The germline gives CDR1 MNHEY, CDR2 SVGEGT. As DNA, the CDR3 is TGTGCCAGCAAGGTCCTCCCCGGGACTAGCGGGACCAATGAGCAGTTCTTC. It specifies CASKVLPGTSGTNEQFF.

In DNA, the CDR3 is TGCGCCAGCAGCTTGACTGGGGTCTCTGGGGCCAACGTCCTGACTTTC. Encoded protein: CASSLTGVSGANVLTF. The rearrangement joins TRBV5-1 to TRBJ2-6; D not certain. V was cut by 1 base and J by 0 bases, with 8 bases left in between. This CDR3 has 16 amino acids. Germline lookup yields CDR1 SGHRS and CDR2 YFSETQ.